These T cell receptor beta chains were read from a single sample in a study of blood T cell repertoires in COVID-19. Method: immunoSEQ multiplex PCR; TCRdb's copy keeps in-frame clones and lacks some. The table has approximately 91,000 clones, about 85% seen once. The sample taken for sequencing was peripheral blood. The receptor source for this set is a man aged 65 to 85 with acute or convalescent COVID-19. CDR3s include the opening cysteine and the closing phenylalanine or tryptophan. The D gene is left open where the match is weak. For some rows the clone size is stated as once, few or many, or as a class when expanded; others skip it.

abundance: few
d_gene: TRBD1
v_gene: TRBV28
j_gene: TRBJ2-7
CDR3aa: CASSLGQRYEQYF
CDR3nt: TGTGCCAGCAGCCTGGGACAGAGGTACGAGCAGTACTTC

abundance: many
d_gene: TRBD2
v_gene: TRBV3-1/TRBV3-2
j_gene: TRBJ2-7
CDR3aa: CASSQDLGLAKSYEQYF
CDR3nt: TGTGCCAGCAGCCAAGATCTTGGACTAGCGAAAAGCTACGAGCAGTACTTC

abundance: -
d_gene: TRBD1
v_gene: TRBV5-1
j_gene: TRBJ2-5
CDR3aa: CASSLIPGTGAGETQYF
CDR3nt: TGCGCCAGCAGCTTGATCCCCGGGACAGGGGCGGGTGAGACCCAGTACTTC

abundance: -
d_gene: -
v_gene: TRBV5-6
j_gene: TRBJ1-4
CDR3aa: CASSGRGTNEKLFF
CDR3nt: TGTGCCAGCAGCGGGAGGGGAACTAATGAAAAACTGTTTTTT

abundance: -
d_gene: -
v_gene: TRBV19
j_gene: TRBJ1-6
CDR3aa: CASTGLLYNSPLHF
CDR3nt: TGTGCCAGTACTGGACTACTCTATAATTCACCCCTTCACTTT

abundance: -
d_gene: TRBD2
v_gene: TRBV28
j_gene: TRBJ2-3
CDR3aa: CASSLASGGNTDTQYF
CDR3nt: TGTGCCAGCAGTTTGGCTAGCGGGGGGAACACAGATACGCAGTATTTT

abundance: once
d_gene: TRBD2
v_gene: TRBV5-1
j_gene: TRBJ2-1
CDR3aa: CASSLDPSGGNEQFF
CDR3nt: TGCGCCAGCAGCTTGGACCCTAGCGGGGGAAATGAGCAGTTCTTC

abundance: -
d_gene: TRBD1
v_gene: TRBV6-5
j_gene: TRBJ1-2
CDR3aa: CASSSTGTGYTF
CDR3nt: TGTGCCAGCAGTTCGACAGGGACGGGCTACACCTTC

abundance: once
d_gene: TRBD2
v_gene: TRBV7-3
j_gene: TRBJ2-2
CDR3aa: CASSSGGALIGELFF
CDR3nt: TGTGCCAGCAGCTCCGGGGGGGCCCTCATCGGGGAGCTGTTTTTT

abundance: -
d_gene: -
v_gene: TRBV19
j_gene: TRBJ1-4
CDR3aa: CASTQHSPLGAKLFF
CDR3nt: TGTGCCAGTACTCAACACAGCCCTCTGGGCGCAAAACTGTTTTTT

abundance: -
d_gene: -
v_gene: TRBV14
j_gene: TRBJ1-4
CDR3aa: CASSQEGGATNEKLFF
CDR3nt: TGTGCCAGCAGCCAAGAAGGCGGCGCAACTAATGAAAAACTGTTTTTT

abundance: -
d_gene: -
v_gene: TRBV27
j_gene: TRBJ1-1
CDR3aa: CASRYRDDTEAFF
CDR3nt: TGTGCCAGCAGATACAGGGATGACACTGAAGCTTTCTTT

abundance: -
d_gene: -
v_gene: TRBV5-6
j_gene: TRBJ2-7
CDR3aa: CASSLYVGGDSPTYEQYF
CDR3nt: TGTGCCAGCAGCTTGTACGTAGGAGGGGACTCCCCTACCTACGAGCAGTACTTC

abundance: -
d_gene: -
v_gene: TRBV6-5
j_gene: TRBJ2-3
CDR3aa: CASTEGGDTDTQYF
CDR3nt: TGTGCCAGCACCGAAGGAGGGGACACAGATACGCAGTATTTT

abundance: -
d_gene: TRBD1
v_gene: TRBV27
j_gene: TRBJ1-6
CDR3aa: CASSPGGQGRSPLHF
CDR3nt: TGTGCCAGCAGCCCAGGAGGACAGGGACGTTCACCCCTCCACTTT

abundance: -
d_gene: TRBD2
v_gene: TRBV18
j_gene: TRBJ2-7
CDR3aa: CASSPSGGYEQYF
CDR3nt: TGTGCCAGCTCTCCGAGCGGGGGCTACGAGCAGTACTTC

abundance: -
d_gene: -
v_gene: TRBV30
j_gene: TRBJ1-1
CDR3aa: CASTDRLNTEAFF
CDR3nt: TGTGCCTCAACGGACAGATTAAACACTGAAGCTTTCTTT

abundance: -
d_gene: -
v_gene: TRBV5-6
j_gene: TRBJ1-4
CDR3aa: CASSLKGLDEKLFF
CDR3nt: TGTGCCAGCAGCTTAAAGGGGTTAGATGAAAAACTGTTTTTT

abundance: -
d_gene: TRBD2
v_gene: TRBV4-1
j_gene: TRBJ2-3
CDR3aa: CASSQESSGGADTQYF
CDR3nt: TGCGCCAGCAGCCAAGAAAGTAGCGGGGGTGCAGATACGCAGTATTTT

abundance: -
d_gene: -
v_gene: TRBV5-5
j_gene: TRBJ1-1
CDR3aa: CASSATGMLNTEAFF
CDR3nt: TGTGCCAGCAGCGCAACCGGGATGCTGAACACTGAAGCTTTCTTT

abundance: -
d_gene: -
v_gene: TRBV5-1
j_gene: TRBJ2-3
CDR3aa: CASSGPSTDTQYF
CDR3nt: TGCGCCAGCAGCGGCCCTAGCACAGATACGCAGTATTTT

abundance: -
d_gene: -
v_gene: TRBV3-1/TRBV3-2
j_gene: TRBJ1-1
CDR3aa: CASSQGWAAPLNTEAFF
CDR3nt: TGTGCCAGCAGCCAAGGGTGGGCTGCACCTCTGAACACTGAAGCTTTCTTT

abundance: -
d_gene: -
v_gene: TRBV21-1
j_gene: TRBJ1-5
CDR3aa: CASSMAAYSNQPQHF
CDR3nt: TGTGCCAGCAGCATGGCGGCATATAGCAATCAGCCCCAGCATTTT

abundance: -
d_gene: -
v_gene: TRBV5-4
j_gene: TRBJ1-2
CDR3aa: CASSLDAGGEGYTF
CDR3nt: TGTGCCAGCAGCTTGGATGCAGGCGGGGAAGGCTACACCTTC

abundance: -
d_gene: TRBD1
v_gene: TRBV29-1
j_gene: TRBJ2-5
CDR3aa: CSVRGTGEETQYF
CDR3nt: TGCAGCGTTCGGGGGACAGGGGAGGAGACCCAGTACTTC

abundance: -
d_gene: -
v_gene: TRBV5-5
j_gene: TRBJ1-5
CDR3aa: CASSKDRLYQPQHF
CDR3nt: TGTGCCAGCAGCAAAGACAGGTTATATCAGCCCCAGCATTTT

abundance: -
d_gene: -
v_gene: TRBV28
j_gene: TRBJ2-2
CDR3aa: CASRLTGNTGELFF
CDR3nt: TGTGCCAGCAGATTAACAGGGAACACCGGGGAGCTGTTTTTT

abundance: -
d_gene: TRBD1
v_gene: TRBV5-4
j_gene: TRBJ1-4
CDR3aa: CASSLGQGDSLATNEKLFF
CDR3nt: TGTGCCAGCAGCTTGGGACAAGGGGACAGCCTTGCAACTAATGAAAAACTGTTTTTT

abundance: -
d_gene: TRBD1
v_gene: TRBV9
j_gene: TRBJ1-1
CDR3aa: CASSGTRQGGHTEAFF
CDR3nt: TGTGCCAGCAGCGGGACCCGACAGGGGGGTCACACTGAAGCTTTCTTT

abundance: -
d_gene: -
v_gene: TRBV5-1
j_gene: TRBJ2-3
CDR3aa: CASSLNTLSTDTQYF
CDR3nt: TGCGCCAGCAGCTTGAACACCCTGAGCACAGATACGCAGTATTTT

abundance: -
d_gene: TRBD2
v_gene: TRBV7-2
j_gene: TRBJ2-1
CDR3aa: CASKESAGAYNEQFF
CDR3nt: TGTGCCAGCAAGGAATCGGCGGGAGCCTACAATGAGCAGTTCTTC

abundance: -
d_gene: -
v_gene: TRBV28
j_gene: TRBJ2-7
CDR3aa: CASSLWSSRDEQYF
CDR3nt: TGTGCCAGCAGTTTATGGTCATCCAGGGACGAGCAGTACTTC

abundance: -
d_gene: -
v_gene: TRBV2
j_gene: TRBJ1-6
CDR3aa: CASRGDSTSSYNSPLHF
CDR3nt: TGTGCCAGCAGGGGGGACTCCACAAGCTCCTATAATTCACCCCTCCACTTT

abundance: once
d_gene: TRBD1
v_gene: TRBV29-1
j_gene: TRBJ1-2
CDR3aa: CSAMGQLTYGYTF
CDR3nt: TGCAGCGCAATGGGACAGCTCACCTATGGCTACACCTTC

abundance: -
d_gene: TRBD1
v_gene: TRBV9
j_gene: TRBJ1-2
CDR3aa: CASSPSPDRVAGYTF
CDR3nt: TGTGCCAGCAGCCCTAGCCCGGACAGGGTAGCTGGCTACACCTTC

abundance: once
d_gene: -
v_gene: TRBV7-2
j_gene: TRBJ2-1
CDR3aa: CASSLGVSSYNEQFF
CDR3nt: TGTGCCAGCAGCTTGGGCGTAAGCTCCTACAATGAGCAGTTCTTC